This T cell receptor (beta chain) was identified in a study of shared T cell receptors in the human thymus. Germline assignment: CDR1 SEHNR and CDR2 FQNEAQ (reference sequence). J gave up 1 base and V 5 bases, and 7 bases lay outside the gene matches. This CDR3 is built from 15 residues. The table came from immunoSEQ multiplex PCR; TCRdb's copy has only in-frame clones and leaves some out. The profile shows roughly 550,000 clones, around 78% of them singletons. The same sample was also studied in work on human thymus T cells. That source reports: All donors were healthy Finnish infants who were undergoing corrective surgery to treat congenital heart defects. Resections removed during corrective heart surgery provided the thymus tissue used.

The chain recombines TRBV7-9 with TRBJ1-1; 7 bases line up with TRBD1. The receptor was isolated from a boy under two years old with a congenital heart defect. Sequencing was done on a sample of thymocytes. The CDR3 here is CASSLPTGTNTEAFF. CDR3 DNA: TGTGCCAGCAGCCTCCCGACAGGGACGAACACTGAAGCTTTCTTT.